Below, 26 T cell receptor beta chains from the same sample are listed, as sequenced in a study of blood T cells in healthy people across ages. With a J-beta primer mix and a sample-barcoded 5' primer, a second PCR ran about 6 to 11 cycles. TCRdb re-derived calls from the 5' RACE reads in MiXCR, one entry per CDR3 protein. The data show about 1.1 million distinct CDR3 sequences, more than 30% seen once. The sample comprised blood. All receptors derive from a young man in good health.

This chain joins TRBV6-2 or TRBV6-3 and TRBJ1-4; D is ambiguous. The CDR3 sequence is 12 residues long. CDR1 is MNHEY and CDR2 is SVGEGT in the germline V gene. Trimming cost V 5 bases and J 7 bases, with 8 bases left between them. The CDR3 spells CASSNNREKLFF. Here the CDR3 DNA reads TGTGCCAGCAGTAATAACCGTGAAAAACTGTTTTTT.

Concerning this clonotype itself: A much larger clone is a single base away; this may be a read error. The V gene is TRBV29-1, the J gene TRBJ2-1; D call uncertain. Trimming pared 4 bases from V and 6 bases from J, leaving 10 bases between. Germline values: CDR1 SQVTM, CDR2 ANQGSEA. The CDR3 loop spans 12 amino acids. The CDR3 sequence is CSVGKRCNEQFF. CDR3 nucleotides: TGCAGCGTTGGCAAACGGTGCAATGAGCAGTTCTTC.

This clonotype was counted once. The V gene is TRBV4-2, the J gene TRBJ2-7; D remains unclear. This CDR3 contains 14 residues. Trimming took 0 bases from V and 5 from J, leaving 11 bases between them. Germline V gene lookup returns CDR1 LGHNA and CDR2 YNFKEQ. The CDR3 nucleotides read TGTGCCAGCAGCCAAGATGACGGGTCTAACGAGCAGTACTTC. It is translated as CASSQDDGSNEQYF.

This clonotype was counted between two and nine times. The chain employs TRBV9 and TRBJ1-1, with TRBD1 as a possible D gene (5 bases). Trimming removed 2 bases at V and 1 base at J, with 12 bases between. The CDR3 contains 15 residues. Germline CDR1 reads SGDLS; CDR2 reads YYNGEE. The chain's CDR3 is CASSVTDGGNTEAFF. As DNA, the CDR3 is TGTGCCAGCAGCGTCACGGATGGGGGGAACACTGAAGCTTTCTTT. The whole variable domain, filled in from reference TRBV9 and TRBJ1-1, reads DSGVTQTPKHLITATGQRVTLRCSPRSGDLSVYWYQQSLDQGLQFLIQYYNGEERAKGNILERFSAQQFPDLHSELNLSSLELGDSALYFCASSVTDGGNTEAFFGQGTRLTVV.

The CDR3 reads CASSYSLTMSRSEQYF. CDR3 DNA: TGTGCCAGCAGTTACTCCCTCACGATGTCCAGGAGCGAGCAGTACTTC. This sequence joins TRBV6-2 or TRBV6-3 and TRBJ2-7; no clear D. Germline loops: CDR1 MNHEY, CDR2 SVGEGT. CDR3 length: 16 amino acids. The germline V and J ends were trimmed by 0 bases and 6 bases, with 18 bases remaining between them.

The CDR3 sequence: CASFQTPGGNQPQHF. The CDR3 DNA follows: TGCGCCAGCTTTCAGACCCCTGGGGGCAATCAGCCCCAGCATTTT. V and J are TRBV5-1 and TRBJ1-5; no firm D call. In germline, CDR1 is SGHRS, CDR2 YFSETQ. V was pared by 7 bases and J by 2 bases, with 16 bases between. The CDR3 sequence is 15 residues long.

This clonotype was seen only once. At one of its ends the junction is not consistent with the germline gene, which may arise from a read error. The CDR3 region is CASSYEGTRMEPPHF. The CDR3 nucleotides are TGTGCCAGCAGTTACGAAGGGACCCGAATGGAACCCCCCCACTTT. V is TRBV12-3 or TRBV12-4 and J is TRBJ1-6; tentative D call: TRBD1 (5 bases). The CDR3 loop spans 15 amino acids.

Details on this clonotype: An end of the junction does not agree with germline; a read error may underlie this. The CDR3 protein is CVSSLTDQETQYF. CDR3 nucleotide sequence: TGTGTCAGCAGTTTGACAGACCAAGAGACCCAGTACTTC. The gene calls are TRBV6-5 and TRBJ2-5; weak D call: TRBD1 (5 bases). The CDR3 loop spans 13 amino acids. Germline V gene sequence: CDR1 MNHEY, CDR2 SVGAGI.

V and J are TRBV5-1 and TRBJ1-2; tentative D call: TRBD1 (5 bases). Trimming pared 0 bases from V and 3 bases from J, leaving 15 bases between. The CDR3 contains 16 residues. The V gene's germline CDR1 is SGHRS and CDR2 YFSETQ. The CDR3 DNA is TGCGCCAGCAGCTTGGGGATAATGAGGGGCTACTATGGCTACACCTTC. As protein: CASSLGIMRGYYGYTF.

The rearrangement uses TRBV10-3 and TRBJ1-5; D call uncertain. The CDR3 covers 15 residues. V was cut by 2 bases and J by 7 bases, with 15 bases left in between. Germline CDR1 reads ENHRY; CDR2 reads SYGVKD. In DNA form, the CDR3 reads TGTGCCATCAGTGAGGAGTGGGGTGGCAGGCAGCCCCAGCATTTT. Protein product: CAISEEWGGRQPQHF.

Ten or more counts support this clonotype. The V and J genes are TRBV4-2 and TRBJ2-1, with a possible D match to TRBD1 (5 bases). The V gene's germline CDR1 is LGHNA and CDR2 YNFKEQ. The germline V and J ends were trimmed by 4 bases and 7 bases, with 17 bases remaining between them. This CDR3 has 15 residues. The CDR3 nucleotides are TGTGCCAGCAGCCCCATGAAAGGGGTACCGAATGAGCAGTTCTTC. Protein product: CASSPMKGVPNEQFF.

This clonotype appeared a few times. The chain carries TRBV5-1 and TRBJ2-1; 8 bases map to TRBD1. The DNA end favors TRBJ2-7, so the J call may be wrong. Germline loops: CDR1 SGHRS, CDR2 YFSETQ. The CDR3 is made up of 16 amino acids. The CDR3 sequence is CASSSGTGGGYNEQYF. CDR3 nucleotide sequence: TGCGCCAGCAGCTCCGGAACAGGGGGTGGTTACAATGAGCAGTACTTC.

This chain joins TRBV2 and TRBJ2-4; 10 bases fit TRBD1. Germline trimming cut 6 bases from V and 13 bases from J; bases unmatched to any gene: 12. The germline V gene encodes CDR1 SNHLY and CDR2 FYNNEI. The CDR3 covers 14 residues. The CDR3: CASSPDRGHNEQYF. The CDR3, as DNA: TGTGCCAGCAGCCCCGACAGGGGGCATAATGAGCAGTACTTC.

This clonotype has only a few counts. This CDR3 reads CASSTDRGRPYEQYF. CDR3 in DNA: TGTGCCAGTAGTACCGACAGGGGAAGGCCCTACGAGCAGTACTTC. V usage is TRBV19 and J usage is TRBJ2-7; TRBD1 aligns across 8 bases. The germline CDR1 and CDR2 sequences are LNHDA and SQIVND (reference sequence). This CDR3 is built from 15 residues. V lost 4 bases, J lost 2 bases, and 7 bases stayed unmatched.

This clonotype has a handful of counts. The rearrangement links TRBV9 to TRBJ1-1; D is uncertain. The germline V and J ends were trimmed by 0 bases and 1 base, with 10 bases remaining between them. Germline V gene data show CDR1 as SGDLS and CDR2 as YYNGEE. This CDR3 region has 15 residues. Here the CDR3 DNA reads TGTGCCAGCAGCGTAGTTGCGTCGGAGAACACTGAAGCTTTCTTT. Protein: CASSVVASENTEAFF.

Only a few counts were recorded for this clonotype. The chain employs TRBV6-1 and TRBJ1-2; possible D gene TRBD1, 5 bases. CDR3 size: 15 residues. Germline loops: CDR1 MNHNS, CDR2 SASEGT. Trimming removed 2 bases at V and 8 bases at J, with 18 bases between. The CDR3, as DNA: TGTGCCAGCAGTGAATATCAGGGCGAGTTGCCCGGCTACACCTTC. This codes for CASSEYQGELPGYTF.

The J gene is TRBJ2-5, the V gene TRBV7-9; the match to TRBD1 covers 7 bases. The germline CDR1 and CDR2 sequences are SEHNR and FQNEAQ (reference sequence). The CDR3 covers 17 residues. J gave up 2 bases and V 1 base, and 10 bases lay outside the gene matches. The CDR3, as DNA: TGTGCCAGCAGCTTAGGGGTCGGGACAGAGGGTCAAGAGACCCAGTACTTC. Amino acids: CASSLGVGTEGQETQYF.

The CDR3 is CASSQDSLTYTQYF. CDR3 nucleotides: TGCGCCAGCAGCCAAGATAGCCTAACTTATACGCAGTATTTT. The V and J genes are TRBV4-3 and TRBJ2-3, with unresolved D. This CDR3 region has 14 residues. From germline, CDR1 is LGHNA and CDR2 YSLEER. The ends were cut back, 0 bases at V and 7 bases at J, with 11 bases in the middle.

This clonotype showed up just a few times. The rearrangement uses TRBV20-1 and TRBJ1-6; TRBD1 agrees at 11 bases. The germline V gene encodes CDR1 DFQATT and CDR2 SNEGSKA (reference sequence). V lost 3 bases to trimming and J lost 0 bases; unmatched junction nucleotides: 4. The CDR3 loop spans 17 amino acids. As DNA, the CDR3 is TGCAGTGCTAGGGGACAGGGGGGTGGCTCCTATAATTCACCCCTCCACTTT. This translates into CSARGQGGGSYNSPLHF.

Concerning this clonotype: At one end, the junction sequence differs from germline, possibly due to a read error. The J gene is TRBJ2-1, the V gene TRBV9; D may be TRBD1 (5 bases). This CDR3 has 16 residues. CDR1 and CDR2 from the germline V gene are SGDLS and YYNGEE. DNA of the CDR3: TGTGCCAGCAGCGTAGGCTCTGGGAAGGGGAACAATGTGCAGTTCTTC. This gives the protein CASSVGSGKGNNVQFF.

V usage is TRBV2 and J usage is TRBJ1-2; D not resolved. V lost 3 bases to trimming and J lost 0 bases, with 11 bases between them. The V gene's germline CDR1 is SNHLY and CDR2 FYNNEI. This CDR3 has 15 residues. The CDR3 DNA follows: TGTGCCAGCAGTGAGGTGGAGGGAGCTAACTATGGCTACACCTTC. Protein sequence: CASSEVEGANYGYTF.

This clonotype came up a few times. The chain combines TRBV7-2 with TRBJ1-2; the match to TRBD1 covers 8 bases. The CDR3 contains 14 residues. J gave up 8 bases and V 6 bases, and 11 bases lay outside the gene matches. Germline-derived CDR1 and CDR2 are SGHTA and FQGNSA. CDR3: CASRKEQGVGGYTF. The CDR3, as DNA: TGTGCCAGCAGGAAAGAACAGGGGGTAGGGGGCTACACCTTC.

This clonotype was counted ten times or more. V and J are TRBV4-2 and TRBJ2-4; D assignment may be TRBD1 or TRBD2 (5 bases each). CDR1 is LGHNA and CDR2 is YNFKEQ in the germline V gene. The V end was cut by 0 bases, the J end by 7 bases, with 16 bases between. This CDR3 is built from 16 residues. The CDR3 sequence is CASSQDRSGSRNIQYF. The CDR3 DNA follows: TGTGCCAGCAGCCAAGATCGATCAGGGAGTCGTAACATTCAGTACTTC.

This clonotype was recorded a few times. The chain has TRBV6-2 or TRBV6-3 and TRBJ2-4; possibly TRBD1 for D (6 bases). Germline values: CDR1 MNHEY, CDR2 SVGEGT. V lost 6 bases to trimming and J lost 8 bases, with 14 bases between them. This CDR3 is built from 13 residues. The CDR3 reads CASSHGTSDIQYF. In DNA form, the CDR3 reads TGTGCCAGCAGCCACGGGACATCAGACATTCAGTACTTC.

The rearrangement uses TRBV7-9 and TRBJ2-1; either TRBD1 or TRBD2 may fit D (7 bases each). The CDR3 extends over 17 amino acids. The V and J ends lost 1 base and 4 bases respectively, with 17 bases between them. Germline V gene sequence: CDR1 SEHNR, CDR2 FQNEAQ (reference sequence). The CDR3 protein is CASSLVADREGYNEQFF. The CDR3 bases are TGTGCCAGCAGCTTAGTCGCCGACAGGGAGGGATACAATGAGCAGTTCTTC.

V is TRBV20-1 and J is TRBJ1-6; D unclear. Germline values: CDR1 DFQATT, CDR2 SNEGSKA (reference sequence). V lost 6 bases and J 7 bases, leaving 13 bases between the germline ends. This CDR3 region has 13 residues. Here the CDR3 DNA reads TGCAGTGCCGAGACTCGACCCAATTCACCCCTCCACTTT. It translates to CSAETRPNSPLHF.